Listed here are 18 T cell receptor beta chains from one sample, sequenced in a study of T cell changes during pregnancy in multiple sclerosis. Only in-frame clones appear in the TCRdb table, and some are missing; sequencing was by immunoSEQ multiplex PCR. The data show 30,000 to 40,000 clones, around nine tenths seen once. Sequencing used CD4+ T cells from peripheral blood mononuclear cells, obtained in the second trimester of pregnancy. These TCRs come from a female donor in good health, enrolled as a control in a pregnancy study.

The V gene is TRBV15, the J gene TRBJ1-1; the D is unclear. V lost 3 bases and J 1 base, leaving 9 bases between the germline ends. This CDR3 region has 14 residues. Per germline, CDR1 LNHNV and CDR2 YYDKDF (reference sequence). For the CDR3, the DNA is TGTGCCACCAGCAGGGAGAATCGGAACACTGAAGCTTTCTTT. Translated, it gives CATSRENRNTEAFF.

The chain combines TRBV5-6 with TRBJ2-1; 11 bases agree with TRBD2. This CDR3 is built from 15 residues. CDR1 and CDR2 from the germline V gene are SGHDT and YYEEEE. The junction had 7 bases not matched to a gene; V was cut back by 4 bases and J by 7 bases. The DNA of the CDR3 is TGTGCCAGCAGCCTTAGCGGGGGGGCGAAAAATGAGCAGTTCTTC. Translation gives CASSLSGGAKNEQFF.

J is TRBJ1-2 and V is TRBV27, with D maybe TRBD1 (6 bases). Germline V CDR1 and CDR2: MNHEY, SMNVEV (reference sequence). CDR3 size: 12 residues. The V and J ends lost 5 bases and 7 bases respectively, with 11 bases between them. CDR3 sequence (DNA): TGTGCCAGCAGTCCATCAGGGGTTGGCTACACCTTC. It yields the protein CASSPSGVGYTF.

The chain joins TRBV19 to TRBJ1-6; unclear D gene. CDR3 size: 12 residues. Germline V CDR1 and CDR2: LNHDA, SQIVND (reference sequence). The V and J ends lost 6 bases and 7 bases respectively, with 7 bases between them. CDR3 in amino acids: CASSFRNSPLHF. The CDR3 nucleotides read TGTGCCAGTAGCTTCAGAAATTCACCCCTCCACTTT.

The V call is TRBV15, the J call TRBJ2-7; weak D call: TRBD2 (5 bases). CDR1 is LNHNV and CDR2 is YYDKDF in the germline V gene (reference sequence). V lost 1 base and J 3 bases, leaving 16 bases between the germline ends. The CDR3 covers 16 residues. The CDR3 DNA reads TGTGCCACCAGCAGAGGGAACCGGGGTCTCTACTACGAGCAGTACTTC. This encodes CATSRGNRGLYYEQYF.

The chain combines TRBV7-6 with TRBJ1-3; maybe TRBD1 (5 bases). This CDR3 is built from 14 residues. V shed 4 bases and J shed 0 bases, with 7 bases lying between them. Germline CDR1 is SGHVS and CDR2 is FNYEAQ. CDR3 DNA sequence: TGTGCCAGCAGCTACAGGACCTCTGGAAACACCATATATTTT. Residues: CASSYRTSGNTIYF.

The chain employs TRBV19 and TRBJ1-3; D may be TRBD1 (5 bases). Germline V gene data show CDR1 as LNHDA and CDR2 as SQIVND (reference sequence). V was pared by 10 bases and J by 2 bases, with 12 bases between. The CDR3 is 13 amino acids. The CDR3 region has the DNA TGTGCCACCGCGTCAGGGACTGGAAACACCATATATTTT. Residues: CATASGTGNTIYF.

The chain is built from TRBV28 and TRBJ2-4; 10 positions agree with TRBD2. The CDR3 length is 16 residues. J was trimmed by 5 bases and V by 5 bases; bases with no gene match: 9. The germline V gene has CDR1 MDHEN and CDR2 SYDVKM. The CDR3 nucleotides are TGTGCCAGCAGTGGAGCGGGGGGGGTAAAGGAAAACATTCAGTACTTC. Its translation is CASSGAGGVKENIQYF.

The CDR3 region is CASSRPGKKTQYF. The CDR3, as DNA: TGTGCCAGCAGTCGTCCGGGTAAAAAGACCCAGTACTTC. J is TRBJ2-5 and V is TRBV28; D is unresolved. The CDR3 runs 13 residues. Trimming took off 5 bases at V and 6 bases at J, with 13 bases between the two ends. CDR1 is MDHEN, CDR2 SYDVKM, per germline.

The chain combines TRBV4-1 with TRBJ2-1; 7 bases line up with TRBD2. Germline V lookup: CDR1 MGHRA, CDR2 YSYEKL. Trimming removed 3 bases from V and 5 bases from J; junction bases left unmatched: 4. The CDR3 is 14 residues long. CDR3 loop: CASSQWRGNNEQFF. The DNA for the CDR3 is TGCGCCAGCAGCCAGTGGCGGGGGAACAATGAGCAGTTCTTC.

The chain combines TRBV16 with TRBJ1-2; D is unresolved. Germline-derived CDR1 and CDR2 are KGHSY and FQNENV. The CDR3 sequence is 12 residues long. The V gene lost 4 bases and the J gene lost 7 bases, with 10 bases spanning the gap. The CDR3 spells CASSPSRGGYTF. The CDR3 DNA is TGTGCCAGCAGCCCATCTCGGGGTGGCTACACCTTC.

The CDR3 loop reads CASSRQGPYSSYGYTF. CDR3 nucleotide sequence: TGTGCCAGCAGCCGCCAGGGGCCCTACTCCTCCTATGGCTACACCTTC. The chain uses TRBV14 and TRBJ1-2; weak D call: TRBD1 (6 bases). The CDR3 is 16 amino acids. Trimming removed 4 bases at V and 4 bases at J, with 19 bases between. CDR1 is SGHDN and CDR2 is FVKESK in the germline V gene.

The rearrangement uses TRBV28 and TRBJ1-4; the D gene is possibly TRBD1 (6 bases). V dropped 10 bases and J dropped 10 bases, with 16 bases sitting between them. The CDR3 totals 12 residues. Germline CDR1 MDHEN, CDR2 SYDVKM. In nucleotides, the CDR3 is TGTGCCACCGCCGGGACATCGGGAAAACTGTTTTTT. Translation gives CATAGTSGKLFF.

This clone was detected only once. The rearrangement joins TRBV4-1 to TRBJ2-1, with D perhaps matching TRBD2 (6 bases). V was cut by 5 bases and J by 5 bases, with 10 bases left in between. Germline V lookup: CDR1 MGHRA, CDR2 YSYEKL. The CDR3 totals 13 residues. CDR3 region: CASSSRTNNEQFF. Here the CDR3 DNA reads TGCGCCAGCAGCTCTCGGACTAACAATGAGCAGTTCTTC.

CDR3 sequence: CASSSPDRGNYGYTF. In nucleotides, the CDR3 is TGTGCCAGTAGCAGCCCTGACAGGGGTAACTATGGCTACACCTTC. The J gene is TRBJ1-2, the V gene TRBV19; TRBD1 aligns across 8 bases. The V and J ends lost 6 bases and 1 base, in that order; junction bases with no gene match: 7. The CDR3 has 15 residues. The germline gives CDR1 LNHDA, CDR2 SQIVND (reference sequence).

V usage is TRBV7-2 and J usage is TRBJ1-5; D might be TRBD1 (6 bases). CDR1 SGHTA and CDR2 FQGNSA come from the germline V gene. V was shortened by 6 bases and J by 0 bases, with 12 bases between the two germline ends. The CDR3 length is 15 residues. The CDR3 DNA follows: TGTGCCAGCAGACCTGACAGGAATAGCAATCAGCCCCAGCATTTT. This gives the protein CASRPDRNSNQPQHF.

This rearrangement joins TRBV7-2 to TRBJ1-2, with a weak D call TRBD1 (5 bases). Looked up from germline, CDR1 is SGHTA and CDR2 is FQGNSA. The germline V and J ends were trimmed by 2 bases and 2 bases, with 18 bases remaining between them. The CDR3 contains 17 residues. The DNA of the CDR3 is TGTGCCAGCAGCTTAATAGGCAGGGTTTCTCAGAACTATGGCTACACCTTC. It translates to CASSLIGRVSQNYGYTF.

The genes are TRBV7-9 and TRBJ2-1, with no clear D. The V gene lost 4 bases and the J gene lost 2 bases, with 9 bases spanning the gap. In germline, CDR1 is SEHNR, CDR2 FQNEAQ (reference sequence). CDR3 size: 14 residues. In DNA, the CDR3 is TGTGCCAGCAGCTCCTGGAGCGCCTACAATGAGCAGTTCTTC. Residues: CASSSWSAYNEQFF.